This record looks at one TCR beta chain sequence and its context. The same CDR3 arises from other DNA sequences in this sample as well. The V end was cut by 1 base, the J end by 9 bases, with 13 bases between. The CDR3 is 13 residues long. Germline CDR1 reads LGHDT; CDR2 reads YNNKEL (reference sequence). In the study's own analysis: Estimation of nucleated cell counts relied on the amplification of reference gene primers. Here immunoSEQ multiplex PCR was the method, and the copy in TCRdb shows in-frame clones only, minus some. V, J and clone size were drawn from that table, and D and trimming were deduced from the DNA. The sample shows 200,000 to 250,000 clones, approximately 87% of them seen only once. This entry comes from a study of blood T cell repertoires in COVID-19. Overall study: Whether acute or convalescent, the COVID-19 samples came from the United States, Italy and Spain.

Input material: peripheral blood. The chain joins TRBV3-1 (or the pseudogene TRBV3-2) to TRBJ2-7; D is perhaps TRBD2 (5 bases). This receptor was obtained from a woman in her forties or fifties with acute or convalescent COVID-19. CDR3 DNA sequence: TGTGCCAGCAGCCAAGGACTAACGCCCGGGCAGTACTTC. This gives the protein CASSQGLTPGQYF.